This T cell receptor beta chain was sequenced in a study of blood T cell repertoires in COVID-19. The CDR3 is made up of 18 amino acids. CDR1 SSHAT and CDR2 FNYEAQ come from the germline V gene (reference sequence). In the original processing: Reference gene primer amplification yielded estimated nucleated cell counts. Repertoires were generated with immunoSEQ multiplex PCR, while TCRdb's copy carries only in-frame clones and drops some. Clone size and the V and J calls come from that table; the DNA yielded D and trimming. The repertoire holds some 87,000 clones, with under 80% as singletons. As regards this clone: The junction shows a germline mismatch at one end, possibly a read error.

Source material: peripheral blood. This receptor was taken from a woman of 80 years or more with active or convalescent COVID-19. The chain has TRBV7-7 and TRBJ2-2, with TRBD2 identical over 14 bases. DNA for the CDR3: TGTGCTAGCAGCTCCGGGACTAGCGGGGGCCGAGGCACCGGGGAGCTGTTTTTT. This codes for CASSSGTSGGRGTGELFF.